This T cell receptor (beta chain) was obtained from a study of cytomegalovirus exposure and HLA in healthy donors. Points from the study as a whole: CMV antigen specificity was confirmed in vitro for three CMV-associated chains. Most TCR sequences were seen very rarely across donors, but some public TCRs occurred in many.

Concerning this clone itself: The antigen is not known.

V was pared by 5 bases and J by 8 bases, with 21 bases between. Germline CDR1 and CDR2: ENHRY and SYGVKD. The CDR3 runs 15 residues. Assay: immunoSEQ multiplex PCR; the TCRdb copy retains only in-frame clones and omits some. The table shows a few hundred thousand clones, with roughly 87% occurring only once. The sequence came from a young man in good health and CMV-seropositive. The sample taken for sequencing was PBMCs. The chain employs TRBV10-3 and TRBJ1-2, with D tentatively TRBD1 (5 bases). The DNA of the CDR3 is TGTGCCATCAGTTTCCGTGGGGGAGAGTTACTCGGCTACACCTTC. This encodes CAISFRGGELLGYTF.